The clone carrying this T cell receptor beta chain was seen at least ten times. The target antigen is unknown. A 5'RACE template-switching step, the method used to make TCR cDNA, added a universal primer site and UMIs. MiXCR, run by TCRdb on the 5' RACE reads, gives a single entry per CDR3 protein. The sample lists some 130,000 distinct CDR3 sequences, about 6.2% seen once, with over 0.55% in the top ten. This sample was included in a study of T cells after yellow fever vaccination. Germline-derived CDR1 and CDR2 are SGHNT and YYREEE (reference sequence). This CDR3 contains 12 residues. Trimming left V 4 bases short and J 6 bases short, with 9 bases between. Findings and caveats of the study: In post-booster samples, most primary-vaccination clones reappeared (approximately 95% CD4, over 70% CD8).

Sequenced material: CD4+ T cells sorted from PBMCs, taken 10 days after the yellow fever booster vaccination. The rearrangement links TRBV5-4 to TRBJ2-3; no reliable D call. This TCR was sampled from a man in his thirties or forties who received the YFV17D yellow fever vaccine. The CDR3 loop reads CASSLLMDTQYF. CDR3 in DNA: TGTGCCAGCAGCCTACTCATGGATACGCAGTATTTT.